Listed here is a single TCR beta chain. This sample is drawn from a study of cytomegalovirus exposure and HLA in healthy donors. The CDR3 is made up of 14 amino acids. Trimming left V 8 bases short and J 10 bases short, with 18 bases between. The germline V gene encodes CDR1 MDHEN and CDR2 SYDVKM. PCR involved 60 Vbeta and 13 Jbeta primers. Generated by immunoSEQ multiplex PCR, the TCRdb table keeps only in-frame clones and is missing some. The sample carries some 150,000 clones, approximately 80% recorded once. The TCR was taken from a man aged 25 to 45 in good health and CMV-seropositive. Sequenced material: PBMCs. This chain connects TRBV28 to TRBJ1-6; D is possibly TRBD1 (5 bases). CDR3: CASLPAGYSSPLHF. Here the CDR3 DNA reads TGTGCCAGCTTACCCGCAGGGTACAGCTCACCCCTCCACTTT.